A selection of T cell receptor beta chains follows, all from one sample in a study of T-cell reconstitution after alpha-beta-depleted transplantation in children. MiXCR, applied by TCRdb to the PCR reads, yields one record per CDR3 protein. The table includes around 380,000 distinct CDR3 sequences, roughly a tenth detected once. The input for sequencing was PBMCs from the stem cell graft donor, taken from the stem cell graft. The receptors were gathered from a human donor who donated a stem cell graft to a child with acute myeloid leukemia. CDR3s include the opening cysteine and the closing phenylalanine or tryptophan. Clone size is shown for a subset of rows, as once, few, many or a class of expanded clone.

v_gene: TRBV5-1
j_gene: TRBJ2-1
abundance: few
CDR3aa: CASSLAGGASYNEQFF

v_gene: TRBV5-1
j_gene: TRBJ2-1
abundance: few
CDR3aa: CASSIGQSSYNEQFF

v_gene: TRBV4-2
j_gene: TRBJ1-1
abundance: many
CDR3aa: CASSQGTGDLKAFF

v_gene: TRBV6-1
j_gene: TRBJ1-6
abundance: NA
CDR3aa: CASSEQRNSPLHF

v_gene: TRBV19
j_gene: TRBJ2-2
abundance: many
CDR3aa: CASRTSGSGGELFF

v_gene: TRBV28
j_gene: TRBJ1-5
abundance: NA
CDR3aa: CASIEGAGNQPQHF

v_gene: TRBV3-1
j_gene: TRBJ2-1
abundance: NA
CDR3aa: CASSQVGTSSDEQFF

v_gene: TRBV6-1
j_gene: TRBJ2-5
abundance: NA
CDR3aa: CASRQRLAGGQETQYF

v_gene: TRBV20-1
j_gene: TRBJ2-1
abundance: NA
CDR3aa: CSARDYGFASGKGQGDEQFF

v_gene: TRBV6-1
j_gene: TRBJ1-2
abundance: NA
CDR3aa: CASNRGPTDNYGYTF

v_gene: TRBV6-1
j_gene: TRBJ2-1
abundance: few
CDR3aa: CASSTTSGGFNEQFF

v_gene: TRBV29-1
j_gene: TRBJ2-7
abundance: many
CDR3aa: CSAVDSSYEQYF

v_gene: TRBV7-8
j_gene: TRBJ2-7
abundance: NA
CDR3aa: CASSSHPGTGSYEQYF

v_gene: TRBV5-5
j_gene: TRBJ2-2
abundance: NA
CDR3aa: CASSLDWVPGELFF

v_gene: TRBV12-3/TRBV12-4
j_gene: TRBJ2-3
abundance: few
CDR3aa: CASTALMADTQYF

v_gene: TRBV27
j_gene: TRBJ2-3
abundance: many
CDR3aa: CASSLGVRTDTQYF

v_gene: TRBV20-1
j_gene: TRBJ2-5
abundance: few
CDR3aa: CSAPASGGVSETQYF

v_gene: TRBV12-3/TRBV12-4
j_gene: TRBJ1-4
abundance: few
CDR3aa: CASWDRADEKLFF

v_gene: TRBV4-1
j_gene: TRBJ1-1
abundance: many
CDR3aa: CASSQEDRANTEAFF

v_gene: TRBV20-1
j_gene: TRBJ2-3
abundance: few
CDR3aa: CSARASGRLNTQYF

v_gene: TRBV2
j_gene: TRBJ2-3
abundance: few
CDR3aa: CASKRQGPDTQYF

v_gene: TRBV4-3
j_gene: TRBJ2-7
abundance: few
CDR3aa: CASSQERSGRGLIVYEQYF

v_gene: TRBV5-6
j_gene: TRBJ2-3
abundance: NA
CDR3aa: CASSFTYGRTDTQYF

v_gene: TRBV18
j_gene: TRBJ1-2
abundance: few
CDR3aa: CASSPRTGIYGYTF

v_gene: TRBV7-8
j_gene: TRBJ2-1
abundance: many
CDR3aa: CASSPGQGNYNEQFF

v_gene: TRBV20-1
j_gene: TRBJ2-3
abundance: NA
CDR3aa: CSARGTGGPDTQYF

v_gene: TRBV5-1
j_gene: TRBJ2-7
abundance: NA
CDR3aa: CASSFLAGGAYEQYF

v_gene: TRBV20-1
j_gene: TRBJ2-3
abundance: few
CDR3aa: CSARQGTDTQYF

v_gene: TRBV5-1
j_gene: TRBJ2-1
abundance: NA
CDR3aa: CASTKGTDAYNEQFF

v_gene: TRBV5-4
j_gene: TRBJ2-4
abundance: NA
CDR3aa: CASSLVGSKNIQYF

v_gene: TRBV7-7
j_gene: TRBJ2-3
abundance: few
CDR3aa: CASSPLGGRTDTQYF

v_gene: TRBV7-9
j_gene: TRBJ1-2
abundance: many
CDR3aa: CASSLAQARPLYGYTF

v_gene: TRBV4-3
j_gene: TRBJ1-6
abundance: few
CDR3aa: CASSQVARAASPLHF

v_gene: TRBV5-1
j_gene: TRBJ2-1
abundance: few
CDR3aa: CASSWGLAGTDEQFF

v_gene: TRBV20-1
j_gene: TRBJ2-7
abundance: NA
CDR3aa: CSAIIVAGASYEQYF

v_gene: TRBV20-1
j_gene: TRBJ1-5
abundance: NA
CDR3aa: CSARDAGRGNQPQHF

v_gene: TRBV6-5
j_gene: TRBJ2-1
abundance: many
CDR3aa: CASSYSRGNEQFF

v_gene: TRBV7-2
j_gene: TRBJ2-1
abundance: NA
CDR3aa: CASSFTSGLNYNEQFF

v_gene: TRBV29-1
j_gene: TRBJ2-5
abundance: few
CDR3aa: CSVSPGETQYF

v_gene: TRBV7-2
j_gene: TRBJ2-1
abundance: NA
CDR3aa: CASSLVGTVTYNEQFF

v_gene: TRBV12-5
j_gene: TRBJ2-7
abundance: NA
CDR3aa: CASGLTTYEQYF

v_gene: TRBV30
j_gene: TRBJ2-7
abundance: few
CDR3aa: CAWSVTGAHEQYF

v_gene: TRBV18
j_gene: TRBJ2-1
abundance: few
CDR3aa: CASSPPGGSSYNEQFF

v_gene: TRBV5-1
j_gene: TRBJ2-1
abundance: NA
CDR3aa: CASSLNPASAGVRSYNEQFF

v_gene: TRBV12-3/TRBV12-4
j_gene: TRBJ2-6
abundance: many
CDR3aa: CASSLGLSLPSGANVLTF

v_gene: TRBV25-1
j_gene: TRBJ2-7
abundance: NA
CDR3aa: CASSKDRSSYEQYF

v_gene: TRBV5-1
j_gene: NA
abundance: many
CDR3aa: CASSLGQGGTQYF

v_gene: TRBV15
j_gene: TRBJ2-2
abundance: few
CDR3aa: CATSRDASANTGELFF

v_gene: TRBV29-1
j_gene: TRBJ2-1
abundance: few
CDR3aa: CSVRDRVVNEQFF

v_gene: TRBV15
j_gene: TRBJ2-7
abundance: few
CDR3aa: CATATGDGNEQYF

v_gene: TRBV29-1
j_gene: TRBJ2-1
abundance: NA
CDR3aa: CSVASGGNYNEQFF

v_gene: TRBV20-1
j_gene: TRBJ1-5
abundance: NA
CDR3aa: CSAGTGLYSNQPQHF

v_gene: TRBV6-1
j_gene: TRBJ1-1
abundance: NA
CDR3aa: CASRWTGGNTEAFF

v_gene: TRBV5-1
j_gene: TRBJ2-1
abundance: many
CDR3aa: CASSFEGLNEQFF

v_gene: TRBV5-5
j_gene: TRBJ2-5
abundance: NA
CDR3aa: CASSLPENQETQYF

v_gene: TRBV5-1
j_gene: TRBJ2-2
abundance: few
CDR3aa: CASSLGRYTGELFF